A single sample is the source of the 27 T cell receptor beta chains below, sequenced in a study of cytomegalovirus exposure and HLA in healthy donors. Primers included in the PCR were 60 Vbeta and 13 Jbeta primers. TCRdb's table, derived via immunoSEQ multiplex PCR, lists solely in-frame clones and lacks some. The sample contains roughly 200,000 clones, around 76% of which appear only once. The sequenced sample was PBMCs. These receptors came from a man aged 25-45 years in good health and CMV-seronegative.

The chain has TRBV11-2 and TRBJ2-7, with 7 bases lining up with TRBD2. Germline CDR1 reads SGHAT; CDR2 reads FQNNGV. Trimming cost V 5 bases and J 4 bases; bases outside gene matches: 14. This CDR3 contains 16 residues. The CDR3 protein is CASSPPRLAEYYEQYF. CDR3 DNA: TGTGCCAGCAGCCCGCCGAGGCTAGCGGAGTATTACGAGCAGTACTTC.

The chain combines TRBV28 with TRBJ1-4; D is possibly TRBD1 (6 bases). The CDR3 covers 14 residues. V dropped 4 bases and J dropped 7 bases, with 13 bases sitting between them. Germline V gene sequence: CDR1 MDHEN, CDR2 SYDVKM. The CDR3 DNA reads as TGTGCCAGCAGTTCTCAGGGGAATAGTGAAAAACTGTTTTTT. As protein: CASSSQGNSEKLFF.

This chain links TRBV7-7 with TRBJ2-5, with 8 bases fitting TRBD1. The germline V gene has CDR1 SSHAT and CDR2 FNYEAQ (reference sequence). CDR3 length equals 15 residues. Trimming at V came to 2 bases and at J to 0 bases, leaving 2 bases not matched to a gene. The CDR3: CASSLQGAYQETQYF. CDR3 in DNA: TGTGCCAGCAGCTTACAGGGGGCGTACCAAGAGACCCAGTACTTC.

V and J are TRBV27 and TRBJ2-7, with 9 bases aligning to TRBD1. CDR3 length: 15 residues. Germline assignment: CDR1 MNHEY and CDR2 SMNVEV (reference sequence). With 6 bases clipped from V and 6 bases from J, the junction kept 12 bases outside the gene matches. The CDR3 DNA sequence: TGTGCCAGCAGCCAAGGGTCCGGACAGGGGACCGAGCAGTACTTC. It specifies CASSQGSGQGTEQYF.

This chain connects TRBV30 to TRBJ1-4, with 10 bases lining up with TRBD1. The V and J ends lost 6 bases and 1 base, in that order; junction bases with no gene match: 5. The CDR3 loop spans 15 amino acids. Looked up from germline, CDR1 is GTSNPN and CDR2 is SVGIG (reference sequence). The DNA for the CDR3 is TGTGCCTGTTCTGGACAGGGGGGAACTAATGAAAAACTGTTTTTT. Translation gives CACSGQGGTNEKLFF.

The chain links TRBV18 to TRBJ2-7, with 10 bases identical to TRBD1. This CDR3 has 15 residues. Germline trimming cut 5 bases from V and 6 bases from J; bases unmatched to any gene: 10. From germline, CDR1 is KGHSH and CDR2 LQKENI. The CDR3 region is CASSASGQGSAEQYF. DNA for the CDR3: TGTGCCAGCTCAGCATCGGGACAGGGGTCGGCCGAGCAGTACTTC.

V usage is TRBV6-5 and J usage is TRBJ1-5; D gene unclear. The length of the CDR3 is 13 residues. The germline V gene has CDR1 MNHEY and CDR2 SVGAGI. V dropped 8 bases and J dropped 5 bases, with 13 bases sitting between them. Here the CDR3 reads CASGPGPDQPQHF. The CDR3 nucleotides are TGTGCCAGCGGTCCAGGTCCTGATCAGCCCCAGCATTTT.

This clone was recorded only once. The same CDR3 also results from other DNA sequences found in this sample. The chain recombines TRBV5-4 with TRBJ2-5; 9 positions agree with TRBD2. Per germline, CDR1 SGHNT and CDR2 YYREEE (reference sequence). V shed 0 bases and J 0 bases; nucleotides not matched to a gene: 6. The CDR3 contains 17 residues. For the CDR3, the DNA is TGTGCCAGCAGCTTGGGGGGACTAGCAGGGGACCAAGAGACCCAGTACTTC. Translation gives CASSLGGLAGDQETQYF.

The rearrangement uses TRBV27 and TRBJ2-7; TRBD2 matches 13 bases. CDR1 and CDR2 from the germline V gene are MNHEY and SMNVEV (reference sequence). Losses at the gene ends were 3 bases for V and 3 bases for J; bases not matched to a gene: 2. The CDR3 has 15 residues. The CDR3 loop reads CASSFRLAGGYEQYF. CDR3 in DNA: TGTGCCAGCAGTTTCCGACTAGCGGGAGGCTACGAGCAGTACTTC.

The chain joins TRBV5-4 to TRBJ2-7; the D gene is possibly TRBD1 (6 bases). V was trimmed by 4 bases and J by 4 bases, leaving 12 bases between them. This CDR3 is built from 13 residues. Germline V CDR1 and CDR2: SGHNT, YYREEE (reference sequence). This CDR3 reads CASSVTGFYEQYF. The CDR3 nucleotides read TGTGCCAGCAGCGTAACAGGGTTTTACGAGCAGTACTTC.

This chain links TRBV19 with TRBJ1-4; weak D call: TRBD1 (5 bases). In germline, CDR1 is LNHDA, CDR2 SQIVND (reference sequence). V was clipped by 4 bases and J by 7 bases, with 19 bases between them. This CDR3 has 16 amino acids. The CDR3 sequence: CASSTSSGFSGEKLFF. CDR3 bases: TGTGCCAGTAGTACCTCATCAGGGTTCAGTGGTGAAAAACTGTTTTTT. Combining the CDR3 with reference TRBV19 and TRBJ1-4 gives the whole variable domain DGGITQSPKYLFRKEGQNVTLSCEQNLNHDAMYWYRQDPGQGLRLIYYSQIVNDFQKGDIAEGYSVSREKKESFPLTVTSAQKNPTAFYLCASSTSSGFSGEKLFFGSGTQLSVL.

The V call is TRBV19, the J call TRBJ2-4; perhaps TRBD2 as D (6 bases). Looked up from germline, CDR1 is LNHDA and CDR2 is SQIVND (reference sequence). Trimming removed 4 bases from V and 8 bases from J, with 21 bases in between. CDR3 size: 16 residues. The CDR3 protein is CASSTLTGTPPDIQYF. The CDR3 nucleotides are TGTGCCAGTAGTACGTTAACCGGGACTCCCCCCGACATTCAGTACTTC.

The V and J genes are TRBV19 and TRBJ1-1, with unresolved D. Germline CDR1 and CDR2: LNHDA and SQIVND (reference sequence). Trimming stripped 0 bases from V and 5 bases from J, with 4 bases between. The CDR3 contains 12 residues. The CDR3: CASSIDRTEAFF. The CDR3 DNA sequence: TGTGCCAGTAGTATAGATCGGACTGAAGCTTTCTTT. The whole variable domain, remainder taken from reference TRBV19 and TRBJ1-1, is DGGITQSPKYLFRKEGQNVTLSCEQNLNHDAMYWYRQDPGQGLRLIYYSQIVNDFQKGDIAEGYSVSREKKESFPLTVTSAQKNPTAFYLCASSIDRTEAFFGQGTRLTVV.

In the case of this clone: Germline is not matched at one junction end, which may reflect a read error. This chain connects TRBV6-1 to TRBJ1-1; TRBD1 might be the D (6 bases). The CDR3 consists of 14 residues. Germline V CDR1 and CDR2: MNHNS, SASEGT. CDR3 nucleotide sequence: TGTGCCAGCAGTGCTGGACAGTTGAACACTGAAACTTTCTTT. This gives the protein CASSAGQLNTETFF.

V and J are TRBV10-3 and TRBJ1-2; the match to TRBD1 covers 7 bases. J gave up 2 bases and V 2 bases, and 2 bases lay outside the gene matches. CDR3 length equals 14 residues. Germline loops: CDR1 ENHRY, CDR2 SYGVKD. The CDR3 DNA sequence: TGTGCCATCAGTGAGGACAGGGCCAACTATGGCTACACCTTC. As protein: CAISEDRANYGYTF.

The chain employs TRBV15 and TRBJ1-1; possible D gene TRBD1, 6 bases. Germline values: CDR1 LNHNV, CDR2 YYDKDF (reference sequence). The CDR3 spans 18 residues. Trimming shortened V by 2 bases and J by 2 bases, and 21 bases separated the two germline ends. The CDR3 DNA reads TGTGCCACCAGCAGAACCACGCTGAAGGACAGCTATAACACTGAAGCTTTCTTT. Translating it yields CATSRTTLKDSYNTEAFF.

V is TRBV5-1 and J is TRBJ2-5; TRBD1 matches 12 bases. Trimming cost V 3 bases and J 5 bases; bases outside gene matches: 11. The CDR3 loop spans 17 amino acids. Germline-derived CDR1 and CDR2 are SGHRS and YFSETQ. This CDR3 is CASSWYRDRGRRETQYF. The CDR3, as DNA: TGCGCCAGCAGCTGGTACCGGGACAGGGGGCGTAGGGAGACCCAGTACTTC.

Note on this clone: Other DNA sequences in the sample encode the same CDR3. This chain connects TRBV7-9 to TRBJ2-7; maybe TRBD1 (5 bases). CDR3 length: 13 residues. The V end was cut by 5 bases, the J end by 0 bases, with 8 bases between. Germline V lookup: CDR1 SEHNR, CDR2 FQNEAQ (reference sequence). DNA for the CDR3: TGTGCCAGCAGCCGAGACAGCTCCTACGAGCAGTACTTC. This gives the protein CASSRDSSYEQYF.

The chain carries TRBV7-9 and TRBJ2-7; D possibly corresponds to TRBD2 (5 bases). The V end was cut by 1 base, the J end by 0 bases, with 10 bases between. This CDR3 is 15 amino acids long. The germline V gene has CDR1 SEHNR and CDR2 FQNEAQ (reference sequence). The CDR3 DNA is TGTGCCAGCAGCTTAGGTACTAGTATCTCCTACGAGCAGTACTTC. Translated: CASSLGTSISYEQYF.

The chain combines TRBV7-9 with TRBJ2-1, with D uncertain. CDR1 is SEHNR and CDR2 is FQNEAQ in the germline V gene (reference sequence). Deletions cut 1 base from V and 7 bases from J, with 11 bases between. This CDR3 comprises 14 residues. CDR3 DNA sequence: TGTGCCAGCAGCTTAGTCCTAGTTTTTAATGAGCAGTTCTTC. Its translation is CASSLVLVFNEQFF.

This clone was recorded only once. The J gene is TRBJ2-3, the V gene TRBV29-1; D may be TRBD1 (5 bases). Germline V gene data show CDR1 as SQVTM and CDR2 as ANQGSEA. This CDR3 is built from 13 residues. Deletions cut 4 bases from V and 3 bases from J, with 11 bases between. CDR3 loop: CSVAGRQTDTQYF. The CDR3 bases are TGCAGCGTTGCAGGCAGACAGACAGATACGCAGTATTTT.

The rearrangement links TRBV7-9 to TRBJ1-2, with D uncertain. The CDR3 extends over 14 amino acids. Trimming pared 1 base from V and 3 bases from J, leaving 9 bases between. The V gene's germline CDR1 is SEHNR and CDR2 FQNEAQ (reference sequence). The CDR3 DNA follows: TGTGCCAGCAGCTTAGTTGCAGATTACTATGGCTACACCTTC. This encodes CASSLVADYYGYTF. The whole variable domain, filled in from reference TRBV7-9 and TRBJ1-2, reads DTGVSQNPRHKITKRGQNVTFRCDPISEHNRLYWYRQTLGQGPEFLTYFQNEAQLEKSRLLSDRFSAERPKGSFSTLEIQRTEQGDSAMYLCASSLVADYYGYTFGSGTRLTVV.

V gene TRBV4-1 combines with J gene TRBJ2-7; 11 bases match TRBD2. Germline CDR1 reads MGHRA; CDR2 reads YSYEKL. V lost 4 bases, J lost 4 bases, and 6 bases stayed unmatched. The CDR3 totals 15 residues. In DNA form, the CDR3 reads TGCGCCAGCAGCCCACTAGCGGGAGTGGTGTACGAGCAGTACTTC. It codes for CASSPLAGVVYEQYF.

The CDR3 loop is CASSLTSQGGQPQHF. CDR3 sequence (DNA): TGCGCCAGCAGCCTTACTTCCCAGGGAGGCCAGCCCCAGCATTTT. This chain uses TRBV4-1 with TRBJ1-5; a possible D gene is TRBD1 (5 bases). Deletions cut 4 bases from V and 7 bases from J, with 17 bases between. The CDR3 loop spans 15 amino acids. Per the germline V gene, CDR1 is MGHRA and CDR2 is YSYEKL.

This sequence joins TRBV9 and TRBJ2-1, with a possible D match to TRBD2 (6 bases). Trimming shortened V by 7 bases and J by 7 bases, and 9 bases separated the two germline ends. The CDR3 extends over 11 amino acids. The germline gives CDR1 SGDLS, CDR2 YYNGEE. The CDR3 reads CASQRGNEQFF. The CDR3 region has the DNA TGTGCCAGCCAACGGGGGAATGAGCAGTTCTTC.

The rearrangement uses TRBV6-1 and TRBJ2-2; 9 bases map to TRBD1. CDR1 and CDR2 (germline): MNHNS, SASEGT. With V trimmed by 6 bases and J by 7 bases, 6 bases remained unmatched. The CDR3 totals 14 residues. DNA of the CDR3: TGTGCCAGCAGCGGGACAGGGAAGATCGGGGAGCTGTTTTTT. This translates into CASSGTGKIGELFF.

The CDR3 loop reads CASSRTPSVSTDTQYF. CDR3 nucleotide sequence: TGCGCCAGCAGCCGAACCCCTAGCGTTAGCACAGATACGCAGTATTTT. The V gene is TRBV5-1, the J gene TRBJ2-3; a possible D gene is TRBD2 (6 bases). V was trimmed by 4 bases and J by 0 bases, leaving 15 bases between them. The CDR3 has 16 amino acids. Germline CDR1 reads SGHRS; CDR2 reads YFSETQ.